The clone carrying this T cell receptor beta chain has only a few counts. Its antigen is currently unknown. A universal primer site was incorporated via template switching, and the cDNA contained unique molecular identifiers. TCRdb re-derived calls from the 5' RACE reads in MiXCR, one entry per CDR3 protein. The sample carries roughly 200,000 distinct CDR3 sequences, around 8.1% recorded once. V was clipped by 0 bases and J by 4 bases, with 9 bases between them. CDR3 length equals 14 residues. Germline V gene lookup returns CDR1 MNHEY and CDR2 SVGAGI. The data were taken from a study of identical twins. Overall study findings and caveats: Without tracking the same donors, conclusions rested on cross-sectional statistical analysis.

The same sample was also studied in work on yellow fever vaccine responses in identical twins. That report adds: As reported, the vaccine T cell response of twins seemed partly convergent and partly personalized.

The receptor was isolated from a woman between 18 and 30 years old in good health. This chain links TRBV6-5 with TRBJ1-1; possible D gene TRBD1, 5 bases. Input material: memory (CD45RO+) T cells sorted from blood. The CDR3 DNA is TGTGCCAGCAGTTACTCAACGGGGACCACTGAAGCTTTCTTT. It is translated as CASSYSTGTTEAFF.